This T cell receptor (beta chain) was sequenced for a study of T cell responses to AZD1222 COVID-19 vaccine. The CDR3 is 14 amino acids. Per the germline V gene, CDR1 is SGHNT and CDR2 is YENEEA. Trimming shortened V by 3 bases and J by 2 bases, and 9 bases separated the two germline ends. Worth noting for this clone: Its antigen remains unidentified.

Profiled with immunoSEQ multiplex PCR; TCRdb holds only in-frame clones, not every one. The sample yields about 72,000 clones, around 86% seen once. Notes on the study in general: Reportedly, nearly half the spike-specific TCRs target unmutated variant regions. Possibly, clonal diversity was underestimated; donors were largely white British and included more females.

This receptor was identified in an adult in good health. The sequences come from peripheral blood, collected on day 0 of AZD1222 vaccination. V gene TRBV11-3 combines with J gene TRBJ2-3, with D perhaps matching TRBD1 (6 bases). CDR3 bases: TGTGCCAGCAGCTTGGGACACTCCACAGATACGCAGTATTTT. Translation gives CASSLGHSTDTQYF.